This is a list of T cell receptor beta chains from one sample in a study of cytomegalovirus exposure and HLA in healthy donors. Repertoires were generated with immunoSEQ multiplex PCR, while TCRdb's copy carries only in-frame clones and drops some. The data hold 200,000 to 250,000 clones, with roughly 80% observed a single time. Sequencing used PBMCs. Source of these receptors: a woman between 18 and 29 years old in good health and CMV-seronegative. Both conserved end residues are part of each CDR3. Fields, in order: J gene, V gene, CDR3 protein.

>TRBJ1-1|TRBV4-2
CASSQEAYLNTEAFF
>TRBJ1-2|TRBV27
CASRRDRYLTDGYTF
>TRBJ1-4|TRBV28
CASLGRGFEKLFF
>TRBJ1-1|TRBV20-1
CSARVEDEAFF
>TRBJ1-5|TRBV7-2
CASSFGGTGGGQPQHF
>TRBJ2-6|TRBV5-6
CASSPGPGGGANVLTF
>TRBJ2-5|TRBV30
CAWSVGGTSGSELQETQYF
>TRBJ2-1|TRBV9
CASSSRAGGVNEQFF
>TRBJ2-3|TRBV27
CASSFSTDTQYF
>TRBJ1-2|TRBV5-4
CASRAAAFRGHIGYGYTF
>TRBJ1-6|TRBV2
CASTDDGAYNSPLHF
>TRBJ2-7|TRBV7-9
CASSFTGTGSYEQYF
>TRBJ1-1|TRBV7-2
CASSRQTRNTEAFF
>TRBJ2-7|TRBV5-1
CASSSGQGTYEQYF
>TRBJ2-3|TRBV7-3
CASSLNQQSYFTDTQYF
>TRBJ2-1|TRBV15
CATWGRGRGNEQFF
>TRBJ2-5|TRBV5-4
CASSSPRDRQETQYF
>TRBJ1-2|TRBV11-2
CASSLESGYTF
>TRBJ2-3|TRBV11-3
CASSLGVLRGGVGTDTQYF
>TRBJ1-1|TRBV29-1
CSVEQEMNTEAFF
>TRBJ1-4|TRBV15
CATSRDQQPNEKLFF
>TRBJ1-1|TRBV5-1
CASSLVGARANTEAFF
>TRBJ2-1|TRBV7-8
CASSLEGYAGEVNNEQFF
>TRBJ1-2|TRBV30
CAWSVPPTGHPGYTF
>TRBJ1-2|TRBV5-6
CASSSDRGPGYTF
>TRBJ2-4|TRBV2
CASSGLGALAKNIQYF
>TRBJ2-7|TRBV28
CASSTQRVGFGEQYF
>TRBJ1-3|TRBV6-1
CASSLRGEGNTIYF
>TRBJ1-5|TRBV10-3
CAISESGINQPQHF
>TRBJ2-1|TRBV5-8
CASRLSLLAGRLVSYNEQFF
>TRBJ2-2|TRBV28
CASSGRVDRVGTGELFF
>TRBJ2-7|TRBV2
CASRLAEAYEQYF
>TRBJ2-2|TRBV28
CASSPGDRETGELFF
>TRBJ1-3|TRBV27
CASSLGSASGNTIYF
>TRBJ2-5|TRBV5-1
CASSLQGSGAQETQYF
>TRBJ1-1|TRBV7-3
CASSFSGNTEAFF
>TRBJ2-1|TRBV5-1
CASSLPGTSGINEQFF
>TRBJ1-1|TRBV2
CASFRTARRTEAFF
>TRBJ1-2|TRBV5-6
CASSSDRAYGYTF
>TRBJ2-7|TRBV6-5
CASSLGQGSYEQYF
>TRBJ2-6|TRBV28
CASSPRYSGANVLTF
>TRBJ2-1|TRBV13
CASSRPDTKNRYEQFF
>TRBJ2-2|TRBV5-1
CASINANTGELFF
>TRBJ2-7|TRBV7-8
CASSSGGTSGAYEQYF
>TRBJ1-5|TRBV2
CASSLQGGRDQPQHF
>TRBJ1-1|TRBV30
CAWSVQNPGGAFF
>TRBJ1-1|TRBV7-6
CASTRAGHMNTEAFF
>TRBJ1-3|TRBV7-8
CASSLSQGLISGNTIYF
>TRBJ2-7|TRBV30
CASARGSGSEQYF
>TRBJ2-3|TRBV2
CASSEQGATDTQYF